The clone carrying this T cell receptor beta chain showed up many times. Its antigen remains unidentified. The source of the sample is a study of CD8 T cells in ankylosing spondylitis. Study-wide points: Seemingly characteristic of ankylosing spondylitis blood was a TCR beta motif consisting of 7 or 8 highly homologous variants. The study looked at matched synovial fluid samples from ankylosing spondylitis patients. Disease-linked clones were reported to be significantly enriched there. Earlier work had already found some motif variants in reactive arthritis synovial fluid and blood.

Germline trimming cut 0 bases from V and 8 bases from J; bases unmatched to any gene: 8. The CDR3 runs 16 residues. Germline values: CDR1 ENHRY, CDR2 SYGVKD. Generation of TCR beta libraries employed quantitative 5'-RACE incorporating molecular barcodes. TCRdb itself ran the 5' RACE reads through MiXCR, one entry per CDR3 protein. The profile shows 250,000 or so distinct CDR3 sequences, 15% to 20% of them singletons. The sequenced material came from blood, either unsorted or a sorted T cell fraction (not recorded which). V usage is TRBV10-3 and J usage is TRBJ2-1, with 9 bases matching TRBD2. This clonotype was sampled from a male donor with ankylosing spondylitis or in good health (not recorded which). CDR3 loop: CAISESSAIAGDEQFF. CDR3 nucleotides: TGTGCCATCAGTGAGTCTTCCGCGATAGCGGGAGATGAGCAGTTCTTC.